Reported below is one T cell receptor (beta chain). How the authors handled the data: Amplifying reference gene primers gave estimates of nucleated cell counts. Sequenced by immunoSEQ multiplex PCR; TCRdb stores in-frame clones only, minus some. V, J and clone size reflect that table, while D and trimming were determined from the DNA. The sample holds around 170,000 clones; roughly four fifths are singletons and the top ten take more than 7.5%. The data are from a study of blood T cell repertoires in COVID-19. Study-level background: Samples of COVID-19 (acute and convalescent) were obtained from the United States, Italy and Spain.

The receptor's source is a woman in her seventies with COVID-19, enrolled during active disease. Sequencing input: peripheral blood.

CDR3 nucleotide sequence: TGTGCCAGCAGTTTATATTCCGGGAATACGCAGTATTTT. Its protein is CASSLYSGNTQYF. This chain joins TRBV27 and TRBJ2-3; D possibly corresponds to TRBD2 (5 bases). The CDR3 has 13 residues. Germline V gene lookup returns CDR1 MNHEY and CDR2 SMNVEV (reference sequence). Deletions cut 1 base from V and 7 bases from J, with 9 bases between.